The 18 T cell receptor beta chains below all came from one sample that was sequenced in a study of T-cell memory formation after mild COVID-19 (dated by TCRdb to the early 2020s). The library was prepared using 5' RACE. TCRdb lists the instrument as Illumina NovaSeq 6000. Through fastp at Q25 and MiXCR, TCRdb rebuilt clones from the public reads, retaining in-frame beta chains. Every CDR3 protein is listed once, alongside the most common genes and DNA of its rows. Recorded for this sample are hundreds of thousands of distinct CDR3 sequences; over 15% of them occurred a single time. The ten largest clones capture roughly an eighth of the sample. The sequenced material came from PBMCs or a T cell subset sorted from them (not recorded which). All receptors derive from an adult woman who had mild COVID-19 (a few samples of this study predate the infection). The sample titles of this study are shuffled in the database, so cell type and time point are left out; the donor was told from shared clones.

This clonotype has more than one count but fewer than ten. The rearrangement links TRBV7-9 to TRBJ1-2, with D possibly TRBD1 on 6 matching bases. With 0 bases removed from V and 4 bases from J, the gap between germline ends came to 12 bases. The CDR3 sequence is 15 residues long. Germline V gene lookup returns CDR1 SEHNR and CDR2 FQNEAQ (reference sequence). CDR3 residues: CASSLAGGYVYGYTF. CDR3 nucleotide sequence: TGTGCCAGCAGCTTAGCCGGGGGCTACGTCTATGGCTACACCTTC.

This clonotype was counted a few times. The rearrangement joins TRBV7-8 to TRBJ1-5, with 8 bases matching TRBD1. The germline CDR1 and CDR2 sequences are SGHVS and FQNEAQ. The CDR3 has 15 residues. J was trimmed by 7 bases and V by 5 bases; bases with no gene match: 10. The DNA for the CDR3 is TGTGCCAGCAGCGGAAAAGACAGGGGAAGGCAGCCCCAGCATTTT. Translation: CASSGKDRGRQPQHF.

Only a few counts were recorded for this clonotype. The chain couples TRBV7-6 to TRBJ2-7, with 7 positions matching TRBD2. The CDR3 runs 16 residues. Trimming at V came to 5 bases and at J to 3 bases, leaving 13 bases not matched to a gene. The germline CDR1 and CDR2 sequences are SGHVS and FNYEAQ. CDR3 nucleotide sequence: TGTGCCAGCAGCCCAGAATACGGGACTACCTTCTACGAGCAGTACTTC. Residues: CASSPEYGTTFYEQYF.

The genes are TRBV4-2 and TRBJ2-5, with D possibly matching TRBD1 (6 bases). Germline V CDR1 and CDR2: LGHNA, YNFKEQ. The V end was cut by 3 bases, the J end by 2 bases, with 22 bases between. The CDR3 spans 18 residues. The CDR3 region is CASSQEWAGALYQETQYF. Here the CDR3 DNA reads TGTGCCAGCAGCCAGGAATGGGCAGGGGCGCTCTATCAAGAGACCCAGTACTTC.

The chain combines TRBV3-1 with TRBJ1-1; tentatively, D is TRBD1 (5 bases). The CDR3 loop spans 14 amino acids. Looked up from germline, CDR1 is LGHDT and CDR2 is YNNKEL (reference sequence). The V end lost 0 bases, the J end lost 5 bases, and 10 bases lay between the germline ends. CDR3 in amino acids: CASSQDPGLTEAFF. Written as DNA, the CDR3 is TGTGCCAGCAGCCAAGATCCAGGGCTAACTGAAGCTTTCTTT. Filled out from reference TRBV3-1 and TRBJ1-1, the complete variable domain reads DTAVSQTPKYLVTQMGNDKSIKCEQNLGHDTMYWYKQDSKKFLKIMFSYNNKELIINETVPNRFSPKSPDKAHLNLHINSLELGDSAVYFCASSQDPGLTEAFFGQGTRLTVV.

The chain couples TRBV30 to TRBJ2-1; D is possibly TRBD1 (6 bases). The germline V gene has CDR1 GTSNPN and CDR2 SVGIG (reference sequence). The CDR3 covers 13 residues. The V end lost 3 bases, the J end lost 9 bases, and 15 bases lay between the germline ends. Here the CDR3 reads CAWRGGVRGEQFF. The CDR3 DNA follows: TGTGCCTGGAGAGGGGGTGTTAGAGGTGAGCAGTTCTTC.

The V and J genes are TRBV5-6 and TRBJ1-2, with D possibly matching TRBD1 (5 bases). Trimming removed 4 bases at V and 4 bases at J, with 17 bases between. This CDR3 has 15 residues. Germline CDR1 and CDR2: SGHDT and YYEEEE. The CDR3 protein is CASSPQLGDGYGYTF. In nucleotides, the CDR3 is TGTGCCAGCAGCCCCCAACTGGGGGACGGCTATGGCTACACCTTC.

This clonotype has only a few counts. The genes are TRBV5-1 and TRBJ1-1; the D is unclear. The V gene lost 7 bases and the J gene lost 3 bases, with 16 bases spanning the gap. CDR1 is SGHRS, CDR2 YFSETQ, per germline. This CDR3 is built from 14 residues. CDR3 amino acids: CASLPGSGDTEAFF. The CDR3 bases are TGCGCCAGCTTACCTGGCAGTGGGGACACTGAAGCTTTCTTT.

This clonotype came up a few times. V gene TRBV15 combines with J gene TRBJ2-3; TRBD1 or TRBD2 may be the D gene (5 bases each). CDR1 and CDR2 from the germline V gene are LNHNV and YYDKDF (reference sequence). The V and J ends lost 0 bases and 1 base respectively, with 14 bases between them. The CDR3 length is 17 residues. The CDR3 DNA sequence: TGTGCCACCAGCAGAGAGAATTCGGGGCGAGGCACAGATACGCAGTATTTT. Encoded protein: CATSRENSGRGTDTQYF.

The chain joins TRBV29-1 to TRBJ1-4; no clear D gene. Germline loops: CDR1 SQVTM, CDR2 ANQGSEA. Between the trimmed V and J ends, which lost 4 bases and 3 bases, there was a span of 6 bases. The CDR3 contains 12 residues. The CDR3 nucleotides read TGCAGCGTTGGCGGGTCTAATGAAAAACTGTTTTTT. Its protein product is CSVGGSNEKLFF.

The sample holds a few counts of this clonotype. The chain links TRBV4-2 to TRBJ2-7, with 8 bases fitting TRBD1. The V segment lost 4 bases and the J segment 3 bases; nucleotides outside the gene matches: 11. This CDR3 spans 16 amino acids. Germline values: CDR1 LGHNA, CDR2 YNFKEQ. The CDR3 DNA reads TGTGCCAGCAGCCCTGAAGCCGGGACAGGTCTCTACGAGCAGTACTTC. This codes for CASSPEAGTGLYEQYF.

The chain employs TRBV23-1 and TRBJ1-1; perhaps TRBD1 as D (5 bases). TRBV23-1 is reported as an ORF; its role is uncertain. V dropped 0 bases and J dropped 11 bases, with 16 bases sitting between them. This CDR3 is built from 14 residues. The CDR3 here is CASSQSGHGVLAFF. DNA of the CDR3: TGCGCCAGCAGTCAATCGGGGCATGGTGTATTGGCTTTCTTT.

This clonotype was counted ten times or more. The chain couples TRBV18 to TRBJ1-1, with D perhaps TRBD1 (5 bases). Per germline, CDR1 KGHSH and CDR2 LQKENI. This CDR3 has 16 amino acids. V was trimmed by 1 base and J by 6 bases, leaving 18 bases between them. The CDR3 DNA follows: TGTGCCAGCTCACCACTCGGCGGGGCCGTTCTCGCTGAAGCTTTCTTT. This sequence encodes CASSPLGGAVLAEAFF.

The DNA of the CDR3 is TGTGCCAGCAGCCAAGGGCACAGACCCTACGAGCAGTACTTC. As protein: CASSQGHRPYEQYF. The rearrangement uses TRBV3-1 and TRBJ2-7; D is unclear. V dropped 1 base and J dropped 2 bases, with 9 bases sitting between them. Looked up from germline, CDR1 is LGHDT and CDR2 is YNNKEL (reference sequence). The CDR3 runs to 14 residues.

The gene calls are TRBV20-1 and TRBJ1-2, with D perhaps TRBD1 (5 bases). V was shortened by 2 bases and J by 3 bases, with 13 bases between the two germline ends. The CDR3 has 14 amino acids. Germline CDR1 DFQATT, CDR2 SNEGSKA (reference sequence). The CDR3 DNA sequence: TGCAGTGCTAGATACAAGGGGTACGACTATGGCTACACCTTC. Protein product: CSARYKGYDYGYTF.

This clonotype was observed a handful of times. V and J are TRBV20-1 and TRBJ2-5; 15 bases line up with TRBD2. This CDR3 is 16 amino acids long. J gave up 2 bases and V 5 bases, and 6 bases lay outside the gene matches. CDR1 and CDR2 from the germline V gene are DFQATT and SNEGSKA (reference sequence). The CDR3 sequence is CSALGTSGGQQETQYF. The CDR3 DNA sequence: TGCAGTGCTTTAGGGACTAGCGGGGGGCAACAAGAGACCCAGTACTTC.

This rearrangement joins TRBV12-3 or TRBV12-4 to TRBJ2-3; D unclear. The CDR3 extends over 14 amino acids. Trimming left V 6 bases short and J 2 bases short, with 12 bases between. As DNA, the CDR3 is TGTGCCAGCAGGGTCGGTCTCCCCACAGATACGCAGTATTTT. Translation: CASRVGLPTDTQYF.

There are a few counts of this clonotype. The chain combines TRBV11-3 with TRBJ2-5; D is undetermined. Germline values: CDR1 SGHNT, CDR2 YENEEA. CDR3 length equals 15 residues. With 0 bases removed from V and 1 base from J, the gap between germline ends came to 9 bases. The CDR3 DNA reads as TGTGCCAGCAGCTTAGAGGGGATTTTCCAAGAGACCCAGTACTTC. Its protein is CASSLEGIFQETQYF.